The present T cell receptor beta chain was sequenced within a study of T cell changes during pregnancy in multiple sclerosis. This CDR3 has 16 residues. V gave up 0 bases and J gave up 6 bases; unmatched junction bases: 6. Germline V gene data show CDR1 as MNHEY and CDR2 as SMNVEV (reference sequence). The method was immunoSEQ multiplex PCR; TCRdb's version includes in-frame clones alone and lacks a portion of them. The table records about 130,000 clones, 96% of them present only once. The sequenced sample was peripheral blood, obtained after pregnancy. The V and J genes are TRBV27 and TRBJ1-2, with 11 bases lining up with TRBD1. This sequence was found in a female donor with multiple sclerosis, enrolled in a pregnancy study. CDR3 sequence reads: CASSLSTGTGGDGYTF. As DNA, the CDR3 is TGTGCCAGCAGTTTATCGACTGGGACAGGGGGGGATGGCTACACCTTC.